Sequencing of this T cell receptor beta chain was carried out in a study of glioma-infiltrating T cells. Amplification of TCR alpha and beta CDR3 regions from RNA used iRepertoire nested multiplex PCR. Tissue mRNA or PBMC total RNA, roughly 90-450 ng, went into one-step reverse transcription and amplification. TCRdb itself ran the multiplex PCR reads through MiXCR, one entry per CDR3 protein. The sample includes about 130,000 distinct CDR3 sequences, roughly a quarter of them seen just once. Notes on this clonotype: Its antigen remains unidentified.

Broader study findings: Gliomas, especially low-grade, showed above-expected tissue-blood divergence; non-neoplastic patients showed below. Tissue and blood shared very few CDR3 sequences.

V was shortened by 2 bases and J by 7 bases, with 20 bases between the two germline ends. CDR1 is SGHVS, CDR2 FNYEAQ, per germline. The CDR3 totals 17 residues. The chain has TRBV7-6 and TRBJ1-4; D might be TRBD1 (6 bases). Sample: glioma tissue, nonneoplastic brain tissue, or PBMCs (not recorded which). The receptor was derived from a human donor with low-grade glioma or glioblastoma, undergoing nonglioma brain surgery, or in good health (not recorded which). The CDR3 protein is CASSLPNQGGTSEKLFF. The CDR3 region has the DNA TGTGCCAGCAGCTTACCTAATCAAGGGGGGACAAGTGAAAAACTGTTTTTT.